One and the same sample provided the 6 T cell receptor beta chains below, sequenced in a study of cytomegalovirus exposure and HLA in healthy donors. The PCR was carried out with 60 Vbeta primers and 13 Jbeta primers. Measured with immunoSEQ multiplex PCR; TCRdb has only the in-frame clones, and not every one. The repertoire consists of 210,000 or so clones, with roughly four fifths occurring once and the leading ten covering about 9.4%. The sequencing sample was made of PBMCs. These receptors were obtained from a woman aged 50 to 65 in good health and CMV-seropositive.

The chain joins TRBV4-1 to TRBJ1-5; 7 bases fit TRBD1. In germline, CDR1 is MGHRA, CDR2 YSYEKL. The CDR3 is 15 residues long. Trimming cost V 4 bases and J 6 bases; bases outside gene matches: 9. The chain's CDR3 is CASSPSTTGRQPQHF. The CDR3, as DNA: TGCGCCAGCAGCCCCAGCACGACAGGGCGTCAGCCCCAGCATTTT.

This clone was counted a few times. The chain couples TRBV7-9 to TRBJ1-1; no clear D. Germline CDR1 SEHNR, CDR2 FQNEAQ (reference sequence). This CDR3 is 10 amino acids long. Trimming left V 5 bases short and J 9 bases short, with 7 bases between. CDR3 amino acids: CASSIYKAFF. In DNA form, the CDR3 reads TGTGCCAGCAGCATCTATAAAGCTTTCTTT.

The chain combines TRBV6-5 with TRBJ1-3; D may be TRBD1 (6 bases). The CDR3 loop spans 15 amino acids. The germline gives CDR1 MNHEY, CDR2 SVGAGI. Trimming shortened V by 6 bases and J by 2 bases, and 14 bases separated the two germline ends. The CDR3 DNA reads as TGTGCCAGCAGCTCCCCAAACAGGGCTGGAAACACCATATATTTT. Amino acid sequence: CASSSPNRAGNTIYF.

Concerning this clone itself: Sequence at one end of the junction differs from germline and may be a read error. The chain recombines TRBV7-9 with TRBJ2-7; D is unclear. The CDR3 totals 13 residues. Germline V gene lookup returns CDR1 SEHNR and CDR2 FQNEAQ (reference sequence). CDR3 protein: CSSSFGDSYEQYF. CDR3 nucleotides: TGTTCCAGCAGCTTCGGTGACTCCTACGAGCAGTACTTC.

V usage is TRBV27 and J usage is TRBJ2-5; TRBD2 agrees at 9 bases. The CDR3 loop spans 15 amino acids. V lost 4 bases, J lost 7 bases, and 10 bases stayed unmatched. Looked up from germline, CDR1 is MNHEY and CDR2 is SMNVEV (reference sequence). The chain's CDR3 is CASSYSRAGGGTQYF. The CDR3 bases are TGTGCCAGCAGTTACTCCCGCGCGGGAGGGGGGACCCAGTACTTC.

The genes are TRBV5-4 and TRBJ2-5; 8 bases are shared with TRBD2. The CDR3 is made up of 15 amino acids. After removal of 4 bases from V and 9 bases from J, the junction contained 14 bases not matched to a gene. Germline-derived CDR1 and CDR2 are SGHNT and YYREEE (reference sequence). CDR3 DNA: TGTGCCAGCAGCGGGGAACCGGGACTAGTTGAGGCCCAGTACTTC. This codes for CASSGEPGLVEAQYF.